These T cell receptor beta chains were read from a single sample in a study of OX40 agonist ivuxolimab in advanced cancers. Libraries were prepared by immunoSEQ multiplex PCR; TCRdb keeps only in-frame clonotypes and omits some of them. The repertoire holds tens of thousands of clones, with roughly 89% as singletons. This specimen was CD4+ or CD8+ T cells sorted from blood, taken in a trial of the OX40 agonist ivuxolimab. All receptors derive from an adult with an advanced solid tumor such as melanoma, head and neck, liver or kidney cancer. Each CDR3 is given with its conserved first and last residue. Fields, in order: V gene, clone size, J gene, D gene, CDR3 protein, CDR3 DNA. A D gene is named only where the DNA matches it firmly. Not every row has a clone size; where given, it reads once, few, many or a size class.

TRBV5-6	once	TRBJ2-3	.	CASSWGMGDTQYF	TGTGCCAGCAGCTGGGGTATGGGGGATACGCAGTATTTT
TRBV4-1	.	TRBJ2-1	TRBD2	CASSSSGSSYNEQFF	TGCGCCAGCAGCTCGAGCGGGAGCTCCTACAATGAGCAGTTCTTC
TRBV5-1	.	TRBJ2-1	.	CASSPTGTNEQFF	TGCGCCAGCAGCCCCACAGGGACCAATGAGCAGTTCTTC
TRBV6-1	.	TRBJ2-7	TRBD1	CASTLIRGHGEQYF	TGTGCCAGCACCCTAATTAGGGGGCATGGTGAGCAGTACTTC
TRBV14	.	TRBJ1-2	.	CASSQVVDYGYTF	TGTGCCAGCAGCCAAGTTGTGGACTATGGCTACACCTTC
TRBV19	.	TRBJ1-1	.	CASSPTGYTEAFF	TGTGCCAGTAGTCCCACAGGATACACTGAAGCTTTCTTT
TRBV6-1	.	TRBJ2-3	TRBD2	CASSGLALASTDTQYF	TGTGCCAGCAGTGGACTAGCGCTCGCTAGCACAGATACGCAGTATTTT
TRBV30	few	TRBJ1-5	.	CAWSGQSFSNQPQHF	TGTGCCTGGAGTGGACAGTCTTTTAGCAATCAGCCCCAGCATTTT
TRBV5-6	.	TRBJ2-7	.	CASSLSPKPYEQYF	TGTGCCAGCAGCTTGTCCCCGAAACCCTACGAGCAGTACTTC
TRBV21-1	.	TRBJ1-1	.	CASSNLDTGVVNTEAFF	TGTGCCAGCAGCAACCTGGACACGGGCGTCGTGAACACTGAAGCTTTCTTT
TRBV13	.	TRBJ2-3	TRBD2	CASSLGLAGSTDTQYF	TGTGCCAGCAGCTTAGGACTAGCGGGTAGCACAGATACGCAGTATTTT
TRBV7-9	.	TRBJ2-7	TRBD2	CASTGTSGGEQYF	TGTGCCAGCACGGGGACTAGCGGGGGCGAGCAGTACTTC
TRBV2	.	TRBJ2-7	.	CASKQYRPENYEQYF	TGTGCCAGCAAACAATACAGACCGGAGAACTACGAGCAGTACTTC
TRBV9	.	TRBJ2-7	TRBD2	CASSLLGLAGDEQYF	TGTGCCAGCAGTCTCCTGGGACTAGCGGGGGATGAGCAGTACTTC
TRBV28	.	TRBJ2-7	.	CASSSRALDTLAGKGTYEQYF	TGTGCCAGCAGTTCTAGAGCTTTGGACACCCTAGCTGGAAAAGGTACCTACGAGCAGTACTTC
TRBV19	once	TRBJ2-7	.	CASSIVPGSSYEQYF	TGTGCCAGTAGTATAGTACCAGGGAGCTCCTACGAGCAGTACTTC
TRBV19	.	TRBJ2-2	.	CASSISLASAGELFF	TGTGCCAGTAGTATATCGCTAGCCTCCGCCGGGGAGCTGTTTTTT
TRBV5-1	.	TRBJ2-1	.	CASSFGGPVGNEQFF	TGCGCCAGCAGCTTTGGCGGGCCCGTCGGGAATGAGCAGTTCTTC
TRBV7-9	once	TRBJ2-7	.	CASSLEGGGIEQYF	TGTGCCAGCAGCTTAGAGGGAGGTGGGATCGAGCAGTACTTC
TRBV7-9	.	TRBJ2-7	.	CASSLAGRIYEQYF	TGTGCCAGCAGCTTAGCCGGACGGATCTACGAGCAGTACTTC
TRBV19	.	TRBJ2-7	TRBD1	CASGPGTGPYEQYF	TGTGCCAGTGGGCCCGGGACAGGACCCTACGAGCAGTACTTC
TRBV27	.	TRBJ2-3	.	CASSLSIASTDTQYF	TGTGCCAGCAGTTTATCGATAGCTAGCACAGATACGCAGTATTTT
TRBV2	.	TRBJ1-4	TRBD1	CASRDRDHNEKLFF	TGTGCCAGCAGAGACAGGGACCACAATGAAAAACTGTTTTTT
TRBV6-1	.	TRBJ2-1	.	CASRRSGVSYNEQFF	TGTGCCAGCAGAAGGAGCGGTGTATCCTACAATGAGCAGTTCTTC